This entry lists 22 T cell receptor beta chains sequenced from one sample in a study of CD8 T cells in Susac syndrome. The RNA, about 0.45 to 1 ug, was put through reverse transcription using random hexamers. Each CDR3 protein is one row after TCRdb ran MiXCR on the immunoSEQ multiplex PCR reads. The data hold roughly 170,000 distinct CDR3 sequences, with under 95% observed a single time. The specimen was CD4+ T cells from PBMCs. Receptors originate from a human donor with multiple sclerosis.

J is TRBJ2-1 and V is TRBV6-1; the D is unclear. This CDR3 spans 11 amino acids. V lost 3 bases and J lost 7, with 4 bases in between. CDR1 is MNHNS, CDR2 SASEGT, per germline. CDR3 DNA sequence: TGTGCCAGCAGTGACTTAAATGAGCAGTTCTTC. Protein: CASSDLNEQFF.

The chain joins TRBV12-3 or TRBV12-4 to TRBJ2-5, with D possibly called TRBD1 or TRBD2 (5 bases each). The CDR3 has 13 residues. Trimming left V 6 bases short and J 7 bases short, with 15 bases between. The CDR3 DNA sequence: TGTGCCAGCAGCGTACTAGGGGCGGGGACCCAGTACTTC. It is translated as CASSVLGAGTQYF.

The chain combines TRBV7-2 with TRBJ2-3; possible D gene TRBD1, 6 bases. Looked up from germline, CDR1 is SGHTA and CDR2 is FQGNSA. V was clipped by 3 bases and J by 6 bases, with 22 bases between them. There are 17 residues in the CDR3. Written as DNA, the CDR3 is TGTGCCAGCAGCTTCCGGCCGACAGGCGCTAGGGGGGATACGCAGTATTTT. Its translation is CASSFRPTGARGDTQYF.

The rearrangement joins TRBV7-2 to TRBJ2-2, with TRBD2 as a possible D gene (5 bases). CDR1 SGHTA and CDR2 FQGNSA come from the germline V gene. Between the trimmed V and J ends, which lost 5 bases and 0 bases, there was a span of 19 bases. The CDR3 runs 18 residues. The CDR3 DNA is TGTGCCAGCAGCCCGTACACTTCGGGAACCACGAACACCGGGGAGCTGTTTTTT. It translates to CASSPYTSGTTNTGELFF. The full variable domain, its missing parts supplied by reference TRBV7-2 and TRBJ2-2, is GAGVSQSPSNKVTEKGKDVELRCDPISGHTALYWYRQSLGQGLEFLIYFQGNSAPDKSGLPSDRFSAERTGGSVSTLTIQRTQQEDSAVYLCASSPYTSGTTNTGELFFGEGSRLTVL.

V gene TRBV10-3 combines with J gene TRBJ2-2, with D tentatively TRBD2 (5 bases). Trimming stripped 10 bases from V and 2 bases from J, with 14 bases between. Germline V gives CDR1 ENHRY, CDR2 SYGVKD. The CDR3 is made up of 14 amino acids. The CDR3 spells CATGNVGNTGELFF. CDR3 sequence (DNA): TGTGCCACCGGGAACGTGGGAAACACCGGGGAGCTGTTTTTT.

The rearrangement joins TRBV18 to TRBJ2-1; 9 bases line up with TRBD1. Germline V gives CDR1 KGHSH, CDR2 LQKENI. The CDR3 is 15 residues long. V lost 2 bases, J lost 5 bases, and 4 bases stayed unmatched. CDR3 coding DNA: TGTGCCAGCTCACCAAACCGGGACAGGGACAATGAGCAGTTCTTC. Protein: CASSPNRDRDNEQFF.

This chain joins TRBV5-4 and TRBJ2-1; D remains unclear. CDR1 is SGHNT and CDR2 is YYREEE in the germline V gene (reference sequence). The V gene lost 0 bases and the J gene lost 0 bases, with 7 bases spanning the gap. The CDR3 extends over 15 amino acids. The CDR3 loop is CASSLAPSSYNEQFF. The CDR3 DNA follows: TGTGCCAGCAGCTTGGCCCCCAGCTCCTACAATGAGCAGTTCTTC. Using reference TRBV5-4 and TRBJ2-1 for the parts outside the CDR3, the full variable domain is ETGVTQSPTHLIKTRGQQVTLRCSSQSGHNTVSWYQQALGQGPQFIFQYYREEENGRGNFPPRFSGLQFPNYSSELNVNALELDDSALYLCASSLAPSSYNEQFFGPGTRLTVL.

The chain joins TRBV23-1 to TRBJ2-4, with 7 bases lining up with TRBD1. TRBV23-1 is known as an ORF, though its function is uncertain. The CDR3 is made up of 16 amino acids. Trimming removed 0 bases from V and 3 bases from J; junction bases left unmatched: 5. The CDR3 reads CASSQSTGLDKNIQYF. The CDR3 DNA is TGCGCCAGCAGTCAATCGACAGGGCTTGACAAAAACATTCAGTACTTC.

The chain employs TRBV12-3 or TRBV12-4 and TRBJ2-2, with 15 bases lining up with TRBD2. CDR3 length: 18 amino acids. Unmatched junction bases numbered 12, after V lost 6 bases and J lost 7 bases. CDR3 nucleotides: TGTGCCAGCAGCCCGGGACTAGCGGGAGGCACTGATATCGGGGAGCTGTTTTTT. It translates to CASSPGLAGGTDIGELFF.

The rearrangement uses TRBV12-3 or TRBV12-4 and TRBJ1-2; tentative D call: TRBD1 (6 bases). The CDR3 extends over 13 amino acids. Trimming took off 6 bases at V and 2 bases at J, with 10 bases between the two ends. In DNA, the CDR3 is TGTGCCAGCAGCAACAGGGTCAACTATGGCTACACCTTC. This codes for CASSNRVNYGYTF.

The genes are TRBV7-2 and TRBJ2-1; 11 positions match TRBD2. The V gene's germline CDR1 is SGHTA and CDR2 FQGNSA. The CDR3 is 16 amino acids. V lost 1 base to trimming and J lost 8 bases; unmatched junction nucleotides: 7. CDR3 region: CASSLDTSGSSDEQFF. CDR3 bases: TGTGCCAGCAGCTTAGATACTAGCGGGAGTTCCGATGAGCAGTTCTTC. Based on the CDR3 plus reference TRBV7-2 and TRBJ2-1, the full variable domain is GAGVSQSPSNKVTEKGKDVELRCDPISGHTALYWYRQSLGQGLEFLIYFQGNSAPDKSGLPSDRFSAERTGGSVSTLTIQRTQQEDSAVYLCASSLDTSGSSDEQFFGPGTRLTVL.

CDR3 DNA: TGCAGTGCTAGCACGGTTGGGAACACTGAAGCTTTCTTT. It encodes CSASTVGNTEAFF. The V and J genes are TRBV20-1 and TRBJ1-1, with D uncertain. Germline V gene lookup returns CDR1 DFQATT and CDR2 SNEGSKA (reference sequence). Trimming pared 3 bases from V and 1 base from J, leaving 9 bases between. The CDR3 spans 13 residues.

The chain couples TRBV27 to TRBJ1-1; 7 bases agree with TRBD1. The CDR3 has 17 residues. In germline, CDR1 is MNHEY, CDR2 SMNVEV (reference sequence). V shed 2 bases and J 2 bases; nucleotides not matched to a gene: 11. CDR3 DNA sequence: TGTGCCAGCAGTTTAAGGACAGGATGGGATGTTAACACTGAAGCTTTCTTT. Its translation: CASSLRTGWDVNTEAFF.

This clonotype occurred once. This chain links TRBV20-1 with TRBJ1-5; D unclear. Germline values: CDR1 DFQATT, CDR2 SNEGSKA (reference sequence). The CDR3 is 14 residues long. Trimming took off 2 bases at V and 2 bases at J, with 10 bases between the two ends. The DNA of the CDR3 is TGCAGTGCTAGAAGGCGGACGGGCAATCAGCCCCAGCATTTT. Its protein is CSARRRTGNQPQHF.

The table lists this clonotype with a count of one. The chain couples TRBV7-8 to TRBJ2-7, with a possible D match to TRBD1 (6 bases). The CDR3 runs to 15 residues. Deletions cut 5 bases from V and 4 bases from J, with 18 bases between. The V gene's germline CDR1 is SGHVS and CDR2 FQNEAQ. CDR3 bases: TGTGCCAGCAGCCCCAGCCGAACAGGGACGTACGAGCAGTACTTC. Translated: CASSPSRTGTYEQYF. Using reference TRBV7-8 and TRBJ2-7 for the parts outside the CDR3, the full variable domain is GAGVSQSPRYKVAKRGQDVALRCDPISGHVSLFWYQQALGQGPEFLTYFQNEAQLDKSGLPSDRFFAERPEGSVSTLKIQRTQQEDSAVYLCASSPSRTGTYEQYFGPGTRLTVT.

The chain couples TRBV20-1 to TRBJ2-7; D is perhaps TRBD1 (5 bases). Germline V gene lookup returns CDR1 DFQATT and CDR2 SNEGSKA (reference sequence). The V gene lost 5 bases and the J gene lost 4 bases, with 6 bases spanning the gap. There are 10 residues in the CDR3. CDR3 DNA sequence: TGCAGTGCTCAGGGTTACGAGCAGTACTTC. Protein product: CSAQGYEQYF.

This chain connects TRBV3-1 to TRBJ1-1; maybe TRBD1 (5 bases). This CDR3 comprises 14 residues. The V gene's germline CDR1 is LGHDT and CDR2 YNNKEL (reference sequence). The V end lost 6 bases, the J end lost 5 bases, and 16 bases lay between the germline ends. In DNA, the CDR3 is TGTGCCAGCAGTACTAGCGGGGCTGGGACTGAAGCTTTCTTT. Protein: CASSTSGAGTEAFF.

V usage is TRBV5-4 and J usage is TRBJ2-6; D not certain. The CDR3 loop spans 16 amino acids. V was shortened by 2 bases and J by 0 bases, with 9 bases between the two germline ends. Germline lookup yields CDR1 SGHNT and CDR2 YYREEE (reference sequence). The CDR3 sequence: CASSLDGFSGANVLTF. The CDR3 DNA is TGTGCCAGCAGCTTAGACGGCTTCTCTGGGGCCAACGTCCTGACTTTC.

The chain couples TRBV5-4 to TRBJ2-1; possibly TRBD2 for D (6 bases). V lost 5 bases to trimming and J lost 7 bases, with 16 bases between them. This CDR3 has 14 residues. The germline CDR1 and CDR2 sequences are SGHNT and YYREEE (reference sequence). The CDR3: CASSPGDSSNEQFF. The CDR3 DNA follows: TGTGCCAGCAGTCCTGGGGACTCATCTAATGAGCAGTTCTTC.

The chain combines TRBV20-1 with TRBJ1-1; weak D call: TRBD1 (5 bases). The ends were cut back, 3 bases at V and 4 bases at J, with 18 bases in the middle. The CDR3 sequence is 15 residues long. The V gene's germline CDR1 is DFQATT and CDR2 SNEGSKA (reference sequence). CDR3 nucleotides: TGCAGTGCTAGGGCTATGGATAGGGGCGGCACTGAAGCTTTCTTT. Translating it yields CSARAMDRGGTEAFF.

This clonotype was found once. This chain joins TRBV6-5 and TRBJ1-6; possibly TRBD1 for D (6 bases). Germline V gene sequence: CDR1 MNHEY, CDR2 SVGAGI. V lost 6 bases to trimming and J lost 10 bases, with 10 bases between them. The CDR3 extends over 12 amino acids. The chain's CDR3 is CASREQGSPLHF. As DNA, the CDR3 is TGTGCCAGCAGGGAACAGGGATCACCCCTCCACTTT.

The gene calls are TRBV11-3 and TRBJ2-7, with a tentative D call TRBD2 (5 bases). The CDR3 loop spans 14 amino acids. Germline V gene sequence: CDR1 SGHNT, CDR2 YENEEA. V was shortened by 5 bases and J by 1 base, with 12 bases between the two germline ends. This chain's CDR3 is CASSKERGSYEQYF. CDR3 coding DNA: TGTGCCAGCAGCAAGGAACGAGGGTCCTACGAGCAGTACTTC.